Sequencing of this TCR beta chain was carried out in a study of T cells in Graves' hyperthyroidism and ophthalmopathy. V lost 10 bases and J 3 bases, leaving 9 bases between the germline ends. The CDR3 is 11 residues long. Germline CDR1 is MNHEY and CDR2 is SVGEGT. RNA transcripts gave rise to amplified TCR beta CDR3 regions. HTBI primers were the set used in a first-round RT-PCR of the TCR CDR3. Each CDR3 protein is one row after TCRdb ran MiXCR on the multiplex PCR reads. The profile shows roughly 500,000 distinct CDR3 sequences, approximately 48% of them singletons. The chain employs TRBV6-2 or TRBV6-3 and TRBJ1-1; D gene uncertain. This clonotype was obtained from an adult woman with Graves' disease, either hyperthyroidism or ophthalmopathy (not recorded which). The sample was peripheral blood or thyroid tissue (not recorded which). CDR3 in DNA: TGTGCCACCGCCAGTTACACTGAAGCTTTCTTT. This translates into CATASYTEAFF.